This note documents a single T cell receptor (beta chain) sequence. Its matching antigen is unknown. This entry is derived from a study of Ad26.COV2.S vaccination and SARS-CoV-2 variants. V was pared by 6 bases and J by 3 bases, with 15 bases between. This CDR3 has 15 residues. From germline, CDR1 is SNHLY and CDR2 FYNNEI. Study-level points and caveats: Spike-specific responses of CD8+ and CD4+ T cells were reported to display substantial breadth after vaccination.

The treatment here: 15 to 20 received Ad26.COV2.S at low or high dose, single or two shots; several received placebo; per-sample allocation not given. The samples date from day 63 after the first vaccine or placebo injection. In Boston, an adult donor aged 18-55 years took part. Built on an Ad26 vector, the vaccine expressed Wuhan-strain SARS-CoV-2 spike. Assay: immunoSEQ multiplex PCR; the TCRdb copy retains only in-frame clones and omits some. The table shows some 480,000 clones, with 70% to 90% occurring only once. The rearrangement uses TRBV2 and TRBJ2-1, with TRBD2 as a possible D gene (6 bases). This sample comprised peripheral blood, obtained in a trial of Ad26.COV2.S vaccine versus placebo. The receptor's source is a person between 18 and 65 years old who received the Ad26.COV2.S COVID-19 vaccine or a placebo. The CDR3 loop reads CASSGGRTLYNEQFF. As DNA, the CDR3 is TGTGCCAGCAGCGGGGGACGGACGCTCTACAATGAGCAGTTCTTC.